What follows are 2 T cell receptor beta chains derived from one specimen sequenced in a study of CD4 T cell repertoires in COVID-19. Assay: immunoSEQ multiplex PCR; the TCRdb copy retains only in-frame clones and omits some. Among fewer than 30,000 clones listed, roughly 93% were seen once. No culture step preceded sequencing of the ex vivo isolated memory T cells. This specimen consisted of circulating follicular helper CD4+ T cells (cTfh) from blood, obtained before the COVID-19 pandemic. All receptors derive from a human donor who had COVID-19.

This chain joins TRBV14 and TRBJ1-1; no reliable D call. Germline CDR1 is SGHDN and CDR2 is FVKESK. This CDR3 is built from 13 residues. V dropped 6 bases and J dropped 5 bases, with 13 bases sitting between them. For the CDR3, the DNA is TGTGCCAGCAGAAGAGACTACAGAACTGAAGCTTTCTTT. It codes for CASRRDYRTEAFF. The full variable domain, rest sourced from reference TRBV14 and TRBJ1-1, is EAGVTQFPSHSVIEKGQTVTLRCDPISGHDNLYWYRRVMGKEIKFLLHFVKESKQDESGMPNNRFLAERTGGTYSTLKVQPAELEDSGVYFCASRRDYRTEAFFGQGTRLTVV.

The CDR3 nucleotides are TGCGCCAGCAGTGCCCGGACAGGTGGCAATCAGCCCCAGCATTTT. It translates to CASSARTGGNQPQHF. The chain couples TRBV10-2 to TRBJ1-5, with 7 positions matching TRBD1. The CDR3 extends over 15 amino acids. CDR1 and CDR2 (germline): WSHSY, SAAADI. After removal of 4 bases from V and 2 bases from J, the junction contained 5 bases not matched to a gene.